This entry lists 24 T cell receptor beta chains sequenced from one sample in a study of cytomegalovirus exposure and HLA in healthy donors. Primers included in the PCR were 60 Vbeta and 13 Jbeta primers. Profiled with immunoSEQ multiplex PCR; TCRdb holds only in-frame clones, not every one. Of roughly 140,000 clones in the sample, roughly 87% were seen once. Sequencing input: PBMCs. Receptors were obtained from a young man in good health and CMV-seropositive.

The V gene is TRBV28, the J gene TRBJ2-7, with D possibly being TRBD2 (6 bases). Germline lookup yields CDR1 MDHEN and CDR2 SYDVKM. V was shortened by 2 bases and J by 4 bases, with 15 bases between the two germline ends. The CDR3 extends over 15 amino acids. In DNA, the CDR3 is TGTGCCAGCAGTTTAAGAACGGGAGTGATGTACGAGCAGTACTTC. Protein sequence: CASSLRTGVMYEQYF.

This clone was found once. The rearrangement links TRBV5-1 to TRBJ1-4; TRBD1 is a possible D gene (5 bases). The V gene's germline CDR1 is SGHRS and CDR2 YFSETQ. The length of the CDR3 is 15 residues. Trimming cost V 4 bases and J 8 bases, with 18 bases left between them. CDR3 residues: CASSRQTAAGEKLFF. The CDR3 coding sequence is TGCGCCAGCAGCCGGCAGACAGCCGCCGGAGAAAAACTGTTTTTT. The full variable domain, completed using reference TRBV5-1 and TRBJ1-4, is KAGVTQTPRYLIKTRGQQVTLSCSPISGHRSVSWYQQTPGQGLQFLFEYFSETQRNKGNFPGRFSGRQFSNSRSEMNVSTLELGDSALYLCASSRQTAAGEKLFFGSGTQLSVL.

The rearrangement links TRBV20-1 to TRBJ1-1; tentatively, D is TRBD1 (6 bases). Trimming took 7 bases from V and 3 from J, leaving 9 bases between them. This CDR3 contains 11 residues. The V gene's germline CDR1 is DFQATT and CDR2 SNEGSKA (reference sequence). The CDR3 DNA reads TGCAGTGTCCAGGGGTACACTGAAGCTTTCTTT. It is translated as CSVQGYTEAFF.

The V call is TRBV28, the J call TRBJ1-5; a weak D match, TRBD1 (5 bases). This CDR3 region has 14 residues. V lost 6 bases to trimming and J lost 7 bases, with 16 bases between them. Germline V CDR1 and CDR2: MDHEN, SYDVKM. The CDR3 region has the DNA TGTGCCAGCAGCAAAGGCGGGGGGGGACAGCCCCAGCATTTT. As protein: CASSKGGGGQPQHF.

The rearrangement links TRBV5-6 to TRBJ1-3, with TRBD1 identical over 12 bases. The germline V gene has CDR1 SGHDT and CDR2 YYEEEE. J was trimmed by 0 bases and V by 4 bases; bases with no gene match: 8. This CDR3 comprises 18 residues. CDR3 in amino acids: CASSGGTGGLSSGNTIYF. Here the CDR3 DNA reads TGTGCCAGCAGCGGGGGGACAGGGGGCCTCAGCTCTGGAAACACCATATATTTT.

In DNA form, the CDR3 reads TGTGCCAGCAGCTTACCCTCACGGGTAGACGAGCAGTACTTC. Amino acids: CASSLPSRVDEQYF. V gene TRBV7-9 combines with J gene TRBJ2-7; D gene unclear. V was shortened by 2 bases and J by 5 bases, with 13 bases between the two germline ends. Looked up from germline, CDR1 is SEHNR and CDR2 is FQNEAQ (reference sequence). The CDR3 loop spans 14 amino acids.

The V gene is TRBV29-1, the J gene TRBJ2-7; TRBD1 matches 8 bases. The trim removed 4 bases at V and 1 base at J, leaving 0 bases unmatched. CDR1 is SQVTM and CDR2 is ANQGSEA in the germline V gene. This CDR3 is 12 amino acids long. The CDR3 region has the DNA TGCAGCGTTGGACAGGGGTCCTACGAGCAGTACTTC. Translated: CSVGQGSYEQYF.

This chain uses TRBV7-9 with TRBJ1-5; a weak D match, TRBD1 (6 bases). This CDR3 is built from 14 residues. Trimming removed 4 bases from V and 2 bases from J, with 9 bases in between. Germline CDR1 and CDR2: SEHNR and FQNEAQ (reference sequence). The CDR3 coding sequence is TGTGCCAGCAGCTCCAGACAGGGCAATCAGCCCCAGCATTTT. This sequence encodes CASSSRQGNQPQHF.

The rearrangement links TRBV30 to TRBJ2-1; D is perhaps TRBD2 (6 bases). The germline gives CDR1 GTSNPN, CDR2 SVGIG (reference sequence). Trimming removed 5 bases at V and 9 bases at J, with 17 bases between. The CDR3 has 13 amino acids. This CDR3 is CAWVGRKRVEQFF. The CDR3, as DNA: TGTGCCTGGGTGGGGAGGAAGCGGGTTGAGCAGTTCTTC. The whole variable domain, filled in from reference TRBV30 and TRBJ2-1, reads SQTIHQWPATLVQPVGSPLSLECTVEGTSNPNLYWYRQAAGRGLQLLFYSVGIGQISSEVPQNLSASRPQDRQFILSSKKLLLSDSGFYLCAWVGRKRVEQFFGPGTRLTVL.

The V and J genes are TRBV9 and TRBJ2-2, with a weak D call TRBD2 (7 bases). This CDR3 has 18 amino acids. Trimming stripped 0 bases from V and 2 bases from J, with 17 bases between. Germline assignment: CDR1 SGDLS and CDR2 YYNGEE. The CDR3 region is CASSVALRAGANTGELFF. DNA for the CDR3: TGTGCCAGCAGCGTAGCTTTGAGGGCGGGGGCAAACACCGGGGAGCTGTTTTTT. Full variable domain (rest looked up from reference TRBV9 and TRBJ2-2): DSGVTQTPKHLITATGQRVTLRCSPRSGDLSVYWYQQSLDQGLQFLIQYYNGEERAKGNILERFSAQQFPDLHSELNLSSLELGDSALYFCASSVALRAGANTGELFFGEGSRLTVL.

V and J are TRBV7-2 and TRBJ1-5; D gene uncertain. Deletions cut 1 base from V and 4 bases from J, with 14 bases between. This CDR3 region has 16 residues. The germline CDR1 and CDR2 sequences are SGHTA and FQGNSA. The CDR3 reads CASSLGGGRGNQPQHF. CDR3 bases: TGTGCCAGCAGCTTAGGCGGAGGGCGGGGTAATCAGCCCCAGCATTTT.

The V gene is TRBV19, the J gene TRBJ2-3; D is unresolved. This CDR3 region has 14 residues. V lost 0 bases and J 6 bases, leaving 10 bases between the germline ends. Germline V gene data show CDR1 as LNHDA and CDR2 as SQIVND (reference sequence). The CDR3 loop is CASSIDSPWDTQYF. In DNA, the CDR3 is TGTGCCAGTAGTATAGATAGCCCATGGGATACGCAGTATTTT.

The rearrangement uses TRBV6-6 and TRBJ1-5; D call uncertain. Germline loops: CDR1 MNHNY, CDR2 SVGAGI (reference sequence). The V end was cut by 0 bases, the J end by 0 bases, with 9 bases between. The CDR3 loop spans 16 amino acids. CDR3 protein: CASSYSSAGSNQPQHF. In nucleotides, the CDR3 is TGTGCCAGCAGTTACTCGTCCGCGGGTAGCAATCAGCCCCAGCATTTT.

This clone was seen once. V is TRBV9 and J is TRBJ1-2; 7 bases fit TRBD1. There are 15 residues in the CDR3. The germline gives CDR1 SGDLS, CDR2 YYNGEE. V lost 4 bases, J lost 7 bases, and 13 bases stayed unmatched. The CDR3 loop reads CASSYRVTGFSGYTF. The CDR3 DNA reads TGTGCCAGCAGCTACCGCGTGACAGGGTTCTCTGGCTACACCTTC.

This chain joins TRBV2 and TRBJ2-7, with D possibly being TRBD2 (6 bases). CDR1 and CDR2 from the germline V gene are SNHLY and FYNNEI. Trimming cost V 3 bases and J 5 bases, with 8 bases left between them. The CDR3 runs to 12 residues. The CDR3 nucleotides are TGTGCCAGCAGTGATTGGAGGGACGAGCAGTACTTC. It encodes CASSDWRDEQYF.

V is TRBV7-2 and J is TRBJ2-7; 10 bases align to TRBD1. The CDR3 runs to 15 residues. The junction had 5 bases not matched to a gene; V was cut back by 5 bases and J by 1 base. Germline V gives CDR1 SGHTA, CDR2 FQGNSA. CDR3 bases: TGTGCCAGCAGCCCCCCGGGACAGGGGTCCTACGAGCAGTACTTC. It codes for CASSPPGQGSYEQYF.

V is TRBV5-8 and J is TRBJ1-5; 7 bases agree with TRBD1. J was trimmed by 0 bases and V by 3 bases; bases with no gene match: 9. The germline CDR1 and CDR2 sequences are SGHTS and YDEGEE. The CDR3 runs to 17 residues. CDR3 loop: CASSYHKTGDSNQPQHF. CDR3 bases: TGTGCCAGCAGCTACCATAAAACAGGGGATAGCAATCAGCCCCAGCATTTT.

V usage is TRBV25-1 and J usage is TRBJ1-5, with D hard to call. CDR1 is MGHDK and CDR2 is SYGVNS in the germline V gene. The CDR3 contains 13 residues. V lost 7 bases and J 1 base, leaving 8 bases between the germline ends. In DNA, the CDR3 is TGTGCCAGCACGGCGGGGAGCAATCAGCCCCAGCATTTT. Translating gives CASTAGSNQPQHF.

J is TRBJ1-2 and V is TRBV2; maybe TRBD1 (5 bases). Germline-derived CDR1 and CDR2 are SNHLY and FYNNEI. V lost 0 bases to trimming and J lost 4 bases, with 12 bases between them. The CDR3 consists of 15 residues. The CDR3 bases are TGTGCCAGCAGTGAAGCTACCAGGGTTACCTATGGCTACACCTTC. This encodes CASSEATRVTYGYTF.

This clone was detected only a few times. The chain employs TRBV4-1 and TRBJ1-2, with D possibly being TRBD1 (6 bases). The CDR3 consists of 16 residues. The germline CDR1 and CDR2 sequences are MGHRA and YSYEKL. V lost 1 base to trimming and J lost 4 bases, with 16 bases between them. The CDR3 here is CASSQGGGGVGYGYTF. The CDR3 nucleotides read TGCGCCAGCAGCCAAGGAGGGGGGGGAGTTGGCTATGGCTACACCTTC.

This chain uses TRBV7-8 with TRBJ2-7; D perhaps matches TRBD1 (5 bases). Per germline, CDR1 SGHVS and CDR2 FQNEAQ. Trimming cost V 6 bases and J 0 bases, with 9 bases left between them. The CDR3 sequence is 13 residues long. CDR3 amino acids: CASRNRFSYEQYF. The CDR3 DNA is TGTGCCAGCAGAAACAGGTTCTCCTACGAGCAGTACTTC.

This chain connects TRBV29-1 to TRBJ2-3; 9 bases match TRBD2. Germline loops: CDR1 SQVTM, CDR2 ANQGSEA. The J segment lost 5 bases and the V segment lost 8 bases, leaving 17 bases of the junction unmatched. There are 16 residues in the CDR3. The CDR3 DNA reads TGCAGCACTTTAGGCCTTAGCGGGAGTAACTTAGATACGCAGTATTTT. Residues: CSTLGLSGSNLDTQYF.

The table lists this clone with a few counts. The chain carries TRBV5-4 and TRBJ2-2, with 10 nucleotides matching TRBD1. This CDR3 contains 16 residues. Germline V gives CDR1 SGHNT, CDR2 YYREEE (reference sequence). After removal of 0 bases from V and 6 bases from J, the junction contained 5 bases not matched to a gene. CDR3 nucleotide sequence: TGTGCCAGCAGCTTGGGGACAGGGGGTCTTCCCGGGGAGCTGTTTTTT. It translates to CASSLGTGGLPGELFF.

The chain couples TRBV6-1 to TRBJ2-4, with 8 bases fitting TRBD2. This CDR3 contains 15 residues. Trimming removed 7 bases from V and 8 bases from J; junction bases left unmatched: 13. CDR1 and CDR2 from the germline V gene are MNHNS and SASEGT. The CDR3 is CASTDRGGPRDIQYF. CDR3 DNA: TGTGCCAGCACTGACCGGGGGGGTCCCAGGGACATTCAGTACTTC.